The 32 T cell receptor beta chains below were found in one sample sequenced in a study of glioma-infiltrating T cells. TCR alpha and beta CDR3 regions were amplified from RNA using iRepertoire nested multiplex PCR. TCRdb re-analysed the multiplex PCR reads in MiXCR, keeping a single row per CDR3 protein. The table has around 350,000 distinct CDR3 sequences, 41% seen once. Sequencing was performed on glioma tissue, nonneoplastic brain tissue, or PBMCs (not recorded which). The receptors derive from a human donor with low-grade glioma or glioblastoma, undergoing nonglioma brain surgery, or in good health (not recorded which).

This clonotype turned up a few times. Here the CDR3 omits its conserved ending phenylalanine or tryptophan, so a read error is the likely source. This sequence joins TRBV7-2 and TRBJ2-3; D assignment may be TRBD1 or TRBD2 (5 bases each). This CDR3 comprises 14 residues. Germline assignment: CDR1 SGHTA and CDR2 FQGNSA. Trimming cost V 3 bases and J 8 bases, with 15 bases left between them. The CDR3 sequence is CASSFILGEGTQYS. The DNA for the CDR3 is TGTGCCAGCAGCTTTATACTAGGGGAAGGTACGCAGTATTCT.

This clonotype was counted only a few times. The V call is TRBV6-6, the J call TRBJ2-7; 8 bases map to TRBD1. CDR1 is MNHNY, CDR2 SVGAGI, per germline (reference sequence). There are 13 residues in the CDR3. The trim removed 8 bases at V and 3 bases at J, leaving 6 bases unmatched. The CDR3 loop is CASRTGLNYEQYF. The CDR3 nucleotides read TGTGCCAGCCGGACAGGGCTTAACTACGAGCAGTACTTC.

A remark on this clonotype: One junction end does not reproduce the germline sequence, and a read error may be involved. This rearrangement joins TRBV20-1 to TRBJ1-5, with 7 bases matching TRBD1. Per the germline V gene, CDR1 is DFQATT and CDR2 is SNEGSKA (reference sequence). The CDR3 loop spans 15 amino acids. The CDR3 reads CSARSVTGPHQHQHF. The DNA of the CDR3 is TGCAGTGCTAGGTCCGTGACAGGGCCCCATCAGCACCAGCATTTT.

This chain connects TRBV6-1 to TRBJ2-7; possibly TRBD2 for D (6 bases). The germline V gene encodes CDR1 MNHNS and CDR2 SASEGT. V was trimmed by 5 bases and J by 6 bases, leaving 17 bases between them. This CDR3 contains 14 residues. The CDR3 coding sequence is TGTGCCAGCAGTCCAACGCGGGGATTGGTCGAGCAGTACTTC. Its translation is CASSPTRGLVEQYF.

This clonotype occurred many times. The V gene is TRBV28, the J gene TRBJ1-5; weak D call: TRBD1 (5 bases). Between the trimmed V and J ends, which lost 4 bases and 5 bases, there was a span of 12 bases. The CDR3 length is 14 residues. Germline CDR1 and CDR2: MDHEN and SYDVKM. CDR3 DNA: TGTGCCAGCAGTTCCTCGGGGGTCTATCAGCCCCAGCATTTT. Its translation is CASSSSGVYQPQHF.

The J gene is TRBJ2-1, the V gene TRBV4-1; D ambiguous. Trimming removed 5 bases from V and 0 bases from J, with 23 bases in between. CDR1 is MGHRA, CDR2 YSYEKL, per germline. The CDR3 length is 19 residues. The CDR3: CASSLDRFRALSSYNEQFF. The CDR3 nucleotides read TGCGCCAGCAGCTTGGATAGGTTTAGAGCTCTGAGCTCCTACAATGAGCAGTTCTTC.

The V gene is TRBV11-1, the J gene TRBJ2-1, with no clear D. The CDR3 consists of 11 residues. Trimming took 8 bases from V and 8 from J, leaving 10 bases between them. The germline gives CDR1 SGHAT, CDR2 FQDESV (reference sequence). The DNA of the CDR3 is TGTGCCAGCTTAAAGAGTTATGAGCAGTTCTTC. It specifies CASLKSYEQFF. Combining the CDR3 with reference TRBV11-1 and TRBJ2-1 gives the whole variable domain EAEVAQSPRYKITEKSQAVAFWCDPISGHATLYWYRQILGQGPELLVQFQDESVVDDSQLPKDRFSAERLKGVDSTLKIQPAELGDSAMYLCASLKSYEQFFGPGTRLTVL.

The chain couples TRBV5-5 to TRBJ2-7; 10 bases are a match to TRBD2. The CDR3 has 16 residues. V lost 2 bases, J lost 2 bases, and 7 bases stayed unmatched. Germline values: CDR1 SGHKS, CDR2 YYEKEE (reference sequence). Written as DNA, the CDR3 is TGTGCCAGCAGCTTAGCCCCGGGACTAGCGACCTACGAGCAGTACTTC. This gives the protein CASSLAPGLATYEQYF. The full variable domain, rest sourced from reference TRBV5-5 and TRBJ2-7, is DAGVTQSPTHLIKTRGQQVTLRCSPISGHKSVSWYQQVLGQGPQFIFQYYEKEERGRGNFPDRFSARQFPNYSSELNVNALLLGDSALYLCASSLAPGLATYEQYFGPGTRLTVT.

The CDR3 loop reads CAGDIGGGNTIYF. CDR3 DNA: TGTGCCGGCGATATTGGAGGTGGAAACACCATATATTTT. The rearrangement uses TRBV12-3 or TRBV12-4 and TRBJ1-3, with unresolved D. V was pared by 11 bases and J by 3 bases, with 14 bases between. The CDR3 runs 13 residues.

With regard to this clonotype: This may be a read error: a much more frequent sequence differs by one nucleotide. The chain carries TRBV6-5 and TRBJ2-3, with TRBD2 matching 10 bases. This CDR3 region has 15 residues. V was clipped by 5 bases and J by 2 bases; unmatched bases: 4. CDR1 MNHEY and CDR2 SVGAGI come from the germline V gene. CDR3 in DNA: TGTGCCAGCAGTGGGGGGACTAGCGCCACAGATACGCAGTATTTT. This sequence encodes CASSGGTSATDTQYF.

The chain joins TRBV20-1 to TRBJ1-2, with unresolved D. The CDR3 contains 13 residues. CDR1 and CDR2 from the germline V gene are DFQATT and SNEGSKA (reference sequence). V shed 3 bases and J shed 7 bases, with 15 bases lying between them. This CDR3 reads CSASPARSGGYTF. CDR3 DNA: TGCAGTGCTAGTCCGGCCAGGAGTGGTGGCTACACCTTC.

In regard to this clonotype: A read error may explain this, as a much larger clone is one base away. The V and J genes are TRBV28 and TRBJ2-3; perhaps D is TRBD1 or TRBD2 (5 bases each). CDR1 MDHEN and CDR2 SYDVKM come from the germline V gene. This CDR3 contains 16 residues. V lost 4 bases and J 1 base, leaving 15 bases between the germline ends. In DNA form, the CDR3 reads TGTGCCAGCAGTTCGTCCAACGGGGCGGGCACAGATACGCAGTATTTT. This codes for CASSSSNGAGTDTQYF.

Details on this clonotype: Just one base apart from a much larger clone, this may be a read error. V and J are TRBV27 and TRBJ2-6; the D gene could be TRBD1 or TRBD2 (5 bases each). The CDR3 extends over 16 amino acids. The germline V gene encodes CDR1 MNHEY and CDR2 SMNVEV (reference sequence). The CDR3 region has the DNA TGTGCCAGCTGTAACAGGAGGCCCTCTGGGGCCAAGGTCCTGACTTTC. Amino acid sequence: CASCNRRPSGAKVLTF.

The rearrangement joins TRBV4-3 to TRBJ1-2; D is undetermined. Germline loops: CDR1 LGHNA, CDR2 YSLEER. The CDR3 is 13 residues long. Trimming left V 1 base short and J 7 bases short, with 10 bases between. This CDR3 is CASSQGEAAGYTF. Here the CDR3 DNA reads TGCGCCAGCAGCCAAGGGGAGGCAGCTGGCTACACCTTC.

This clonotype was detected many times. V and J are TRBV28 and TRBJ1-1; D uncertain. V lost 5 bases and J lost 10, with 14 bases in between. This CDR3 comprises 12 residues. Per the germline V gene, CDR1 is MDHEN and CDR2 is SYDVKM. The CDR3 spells CASSPQRSGAFF. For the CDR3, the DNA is TGTGCCAGCAGTCCCCAAAGGTCCGGAGCTTTCTTT.

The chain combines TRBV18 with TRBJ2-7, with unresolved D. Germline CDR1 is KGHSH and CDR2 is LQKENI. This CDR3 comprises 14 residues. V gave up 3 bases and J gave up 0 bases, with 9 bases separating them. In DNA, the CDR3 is TGTGCCAGCTCACCGGCCTCCCTCTCCTACGAGCAGTACTTC. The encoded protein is CASSPASLSYEQYF. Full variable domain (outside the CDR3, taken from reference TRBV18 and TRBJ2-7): NAGVMQNPRHLVRRRGQEARLRCSPMKGHSHVYWYRQLPEEGLKFMVYLQKENIIDESGMPKERFSAEFPKEGPSILRIQQVVRGDSAAYFCASSPASLSYEQYFGPGTRLTVT.

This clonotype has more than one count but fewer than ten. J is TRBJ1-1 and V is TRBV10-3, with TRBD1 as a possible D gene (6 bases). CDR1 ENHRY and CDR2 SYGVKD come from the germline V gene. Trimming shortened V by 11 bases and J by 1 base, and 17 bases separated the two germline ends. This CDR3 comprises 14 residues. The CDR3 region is CALLDRSWNTEAFF. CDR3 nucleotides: TGTGCCCTCCTCGACAGGAGCTGGAACACTGAAGCTTTCTTT.

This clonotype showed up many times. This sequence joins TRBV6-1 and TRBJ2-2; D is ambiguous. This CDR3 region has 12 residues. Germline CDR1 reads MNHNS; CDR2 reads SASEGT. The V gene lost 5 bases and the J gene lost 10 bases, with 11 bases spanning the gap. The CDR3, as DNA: TGTGCCAGCAGTTACGCGACGGAGGAGCTGTTTTTT. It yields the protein CASSYATEELFF.

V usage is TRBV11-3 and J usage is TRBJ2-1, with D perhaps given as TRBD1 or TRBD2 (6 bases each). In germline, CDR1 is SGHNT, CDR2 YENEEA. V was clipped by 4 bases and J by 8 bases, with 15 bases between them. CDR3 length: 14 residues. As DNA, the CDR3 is TGTGCCAGCAGCTCAAGGGGGGTCCCATATGAGCAGTTCTTC. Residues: CASSSRGVPYEQFF.

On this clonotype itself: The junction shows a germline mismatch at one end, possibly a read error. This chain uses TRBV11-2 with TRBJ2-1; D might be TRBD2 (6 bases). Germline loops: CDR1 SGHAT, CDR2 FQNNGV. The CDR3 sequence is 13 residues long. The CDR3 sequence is CASSYGLYNEQSF. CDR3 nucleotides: TGTGCCAGCAGTTACGGACTATACAATGAGCAGTCCTTC.

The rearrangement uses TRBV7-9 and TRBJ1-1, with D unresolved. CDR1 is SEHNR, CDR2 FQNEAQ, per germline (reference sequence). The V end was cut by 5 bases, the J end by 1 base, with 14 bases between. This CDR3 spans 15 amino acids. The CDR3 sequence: CASSLRDFRNTEAFF. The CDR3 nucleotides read TGTGCCAGCAGCCTCCGCGATTTTAGGAACACTGAAGCTTTCTTT.

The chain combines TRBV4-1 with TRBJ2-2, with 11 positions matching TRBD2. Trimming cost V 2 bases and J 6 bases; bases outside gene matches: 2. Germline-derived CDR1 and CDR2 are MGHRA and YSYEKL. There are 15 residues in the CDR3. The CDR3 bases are TGCGCCAGCAGCCAACAGACTAGCGGGGCCGGGGAGCTGTTTTTT. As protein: CASSQQTSGAGELFF.

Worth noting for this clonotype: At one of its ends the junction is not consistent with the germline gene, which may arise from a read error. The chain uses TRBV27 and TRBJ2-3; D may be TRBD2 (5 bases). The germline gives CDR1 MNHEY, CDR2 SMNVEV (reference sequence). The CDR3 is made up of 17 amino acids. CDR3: CASSPARVSVITDTQCF. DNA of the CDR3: TGTGCCAGCAGCCCCGCCCGGGTTAGCGTAATCACAGATACGCAGTGTTTT.

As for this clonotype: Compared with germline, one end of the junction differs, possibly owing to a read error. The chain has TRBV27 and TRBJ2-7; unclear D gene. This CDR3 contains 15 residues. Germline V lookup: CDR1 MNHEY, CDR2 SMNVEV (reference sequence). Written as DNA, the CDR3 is TGTGCCAGCAGTGGCGCGGTAGGTCTTATCTACGGGCAGTACTTC. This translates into CASSGAVGLIYGQYF.

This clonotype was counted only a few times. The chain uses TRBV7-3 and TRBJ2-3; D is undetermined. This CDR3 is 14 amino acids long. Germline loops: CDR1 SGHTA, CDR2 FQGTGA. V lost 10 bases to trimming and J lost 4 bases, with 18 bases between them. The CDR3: CATAKTGTPDTQYF. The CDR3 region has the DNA TGTGCCACCGCGAAGACGGGCACACCAGATACGCAGTATTTT.

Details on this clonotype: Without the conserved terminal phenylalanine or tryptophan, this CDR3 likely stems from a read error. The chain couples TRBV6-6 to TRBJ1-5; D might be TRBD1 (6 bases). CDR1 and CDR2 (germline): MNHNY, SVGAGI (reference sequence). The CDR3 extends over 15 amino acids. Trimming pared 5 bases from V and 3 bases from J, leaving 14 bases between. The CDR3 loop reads CASSHGQLNNQPQHL. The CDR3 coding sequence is TGTGCCAGCAGTCATGGACAGCTGAACAATCAGCCCCAGCATCTT.

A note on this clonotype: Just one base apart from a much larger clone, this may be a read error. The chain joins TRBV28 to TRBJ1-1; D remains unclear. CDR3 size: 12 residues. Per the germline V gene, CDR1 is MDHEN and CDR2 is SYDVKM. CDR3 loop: CAAVQFNTQAFF. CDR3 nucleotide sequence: TGTGCCGCCGTACAGTTTAACACTCAAGCTTTCTTT.

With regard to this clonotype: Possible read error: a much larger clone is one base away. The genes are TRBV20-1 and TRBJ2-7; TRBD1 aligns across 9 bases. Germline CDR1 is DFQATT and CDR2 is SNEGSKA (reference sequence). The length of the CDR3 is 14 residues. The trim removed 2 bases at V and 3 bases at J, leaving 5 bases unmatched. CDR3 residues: CSARNGTGFYEQYF. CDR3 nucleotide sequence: TGCAGTGCTAGAAATGGGACAGGGTTCTACGAGCAGTACTTC.

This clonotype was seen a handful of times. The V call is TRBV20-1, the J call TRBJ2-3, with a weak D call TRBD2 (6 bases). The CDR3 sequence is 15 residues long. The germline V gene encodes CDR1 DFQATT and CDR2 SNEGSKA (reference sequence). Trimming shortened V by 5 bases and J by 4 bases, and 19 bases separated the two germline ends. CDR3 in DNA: TGCAGTGCTGGGGATAGGAGGGTTGGCGCAGATACGCAGTATTTT. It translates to CSAGDRRVGADTQYF.

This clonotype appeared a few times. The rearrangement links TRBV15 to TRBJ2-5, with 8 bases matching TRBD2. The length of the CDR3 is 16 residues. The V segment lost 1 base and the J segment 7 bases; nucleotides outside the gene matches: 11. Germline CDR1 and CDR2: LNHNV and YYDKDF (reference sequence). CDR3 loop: CATSRVLAATGGTQYF. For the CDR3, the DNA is TGTGCCACCAGCAGAGTACTAGCGGCCACCGGGGGGACCCAGTACTTC.

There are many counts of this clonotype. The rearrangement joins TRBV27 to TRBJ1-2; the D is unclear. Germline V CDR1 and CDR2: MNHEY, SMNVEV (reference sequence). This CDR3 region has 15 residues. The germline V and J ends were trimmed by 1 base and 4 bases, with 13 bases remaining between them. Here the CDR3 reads CASSLYNSRIYGYTF. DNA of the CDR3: TGTGCCAGCAGTTTATACAATTCCCGAATCTATGGCTACACCTTC.

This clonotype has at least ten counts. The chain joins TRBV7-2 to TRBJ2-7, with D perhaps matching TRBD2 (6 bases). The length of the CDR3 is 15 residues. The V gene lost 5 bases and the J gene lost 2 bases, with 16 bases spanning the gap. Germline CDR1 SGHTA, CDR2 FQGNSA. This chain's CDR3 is CASSLGGTTTYEQYF. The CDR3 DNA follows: TGTGCCAGCAGCCTTGGGGGGACCACCACCTACGAGCAGTACTTC.